A selection of T cell receptor beta chains follows, all from one sample in a study of T-cell memory formation after mild COVID-19. TCRdb re-analysed the 5' RACE reads in MiXCR, keeping a single row per CDR3 protein. The sample has 560,000 or so distinct CDR3 sequences; 15% to 20% are singletons. Sequencing was carried out using PBMCs or a T cell subset sorted from them (not recorded which). These receptors were taken from an adult woman who had mild COVID-19 (a few samples of this study predate the infection). Cell type and time point are not known. CDR3s include the opening cysteine and the closing phenylalanine or tryptophan. The D gene is left open where the match is weak. Some rows have no size entry. The others give once, few or many, or a class for an expanded clone.

d_gene,v_gene,j_gene,abundance,CDR3aa,CDR3nt
TRBD2,TRBV3-1,TRBJ2-5,NA,CASSHWTSGSQETQYF,TGTGCCAGCAGCCACTGGACTAGCGGCTCCCAAGAGACCCAGTACTTC
NA,TRBV6-2/TRBV6-3,TRBJ1-5,few,CASSYSVRRAAGQPQHF,TGTGCCAGCAGTTACTCGGTTCGCAGGGCCGCCGGTCAGCCCCAGCATTTT
NA,TRBV25-1,TRBJ1-2,NA,CASSDPGADGYTF,TGTGCCAGCAGTGATCCAGGGGCTGATGGCTACACCTTC
NA,TRBV30,TRBJ1-1,NA,CAWSRGANTEAFF,TGTGCCTGGAGTAGGGGTGCGAACACTGAAGCTTTCTTT
NA,TRBV2,TRBJ1-2,NA,CASSADGRGTNYGYTF,TGTGCCAGCAGTGCCGATGGGAGGGGAACCAACTATGGCTACACCTTC
NA,TRBV4-3,TRBJ1-4,few,CASSQDSRGGNEKLFF,TGCGCCAGCAGCCAAGATAGCCGAGGGGGGAATGAAAAACTGTTTTTT
TRBD1,TRBV5-6,TRBJ1-1,NA,CASSLIWGRGDTEAFF,TGTGCCAGCAGCTTGATCTGGGGCAGGGGGGACACTGAAGCTTTCTTT
TRBD2,TRBV5-1,TRBJ2-1,many,CASSLVLAGRYNEQFF,TGCGCCAGCAGCTTGGTGCTAGCGGGGAGATACAATGAGCAGTTCTTC
NA,TRBV20-1,TRBJ2-5,few,CSAQTSGVRETQYF,TGCAGTGCTCAAACGTCGGGGGTCCGGGAGACCCAGTACTTC
TRBD2,TRBV10-2,TRBJ2-1,few,CASLQRGTLNEQFF,TGCGCCAGCCTACAGCGGGGGACCCTCAATGAGCAGTTCTTC
NA,TRBV28,TRBJ2-2,once,CASSAPFEVRAGELFF,TGTGCCAGCAGTGCCCCGTTTGAAGTAAGGGCCGGGGAGCTGTTTTTT
NA,TRBV5-5,TRBJ2-1,NA,CASSSRLGTTTRNEQFF,TGTGCCAGCAGCTCTCGACTGGGAACAACAACTCGCAATGAGCAGTTCTTC
NA,TRBV29-1,TRBJ2-1,few,CSEGGGLQGNEQFF,TGCAGCGAAGGAGGGGGACTCCAAGGAAATGAGCAGTTCTTC
NA,TRBV12-3/TRBV12-4,TRBJ1-2,few,CASSRGQGFYGYTF,TGTGCCAGCTCAAGGGGCCAGGGGTTCTATGGCTACACCTTC
TRBD2,TRBV4-1,TRBJ2-1,NA,CASSQVGGGAYEQFF,TGCGCCAGCAGCCAAGTCGGCGGGGGGGCCTATGAGCAGTTCTTC
TRBD2,TRBV24-1,TRBJ2-5,few,CATSDSLGGRARETQYF,TGTGCCACCAGTGACTCCCTGGGGGGGAGGGCCCGAGAGACCCAGTACTTC
TRBD1,TRBV20-1,TRBJ2-1,few,CRGKGQGTYNEQFF,TGCAGGGGGAAAGGACAGGGGACCTACAATGAGCAGTTCTTC
NA,TRBV19,TRBJ2-6,NA,CASSTRTAGANVLTF,TGTGCCAGTAGTACTCGGACAGCTGGGGCCAACGTCCTGACTTTC
NA,TRBV12-3/TRBV12-4,TRBJ2-1,NA,CASSRPSRSPYNEQFF,TGTGCCAGCAGCAGACCCTCGCGCTCCCCCTACAATGAGCAGTTCTTC
NA,TRBV21-1,TRBJ1-2,few,CASSKVVRELDYGYTF,TGTGCCAGCAGCAAAGTCGTCAGGGAATTGGACTATGGCTACACCTTC
TRBD1,TRBV25-1,TRBJ2-1,NA,CASSDRDSGYNEQFF,TGTGCCAGCAGTGACCGGGACAGCGGATACAATGAGCAGTTCTTC
NA,TRBV14,TRBJ2-7,few,CASSGSEQYF,TGTGCCAGCAGCGGATCCGAGCAGTACTTC
NA,TRBV5-1,TRBJ1-1,NA,CASSTDAAGDTEAFF,TGCGCCAGCAGCACGGATGCGGCTGGGGACACTGAAGCTTTCTTT
TRBD1,TRBV29-1,TRBJ2-3,NA,CSVESLGQGTDTQYF,TGCAGCGTTGAGTCTCTCGGACAGGGCACAGATACGCAGTATTTT
TRBD2,TRBV12-3/TRBV12-4,TRBJ2-7,NA,CASSRDYSYEQYF,TGTGCCAGCAGTCGGGACTACTCCTACGAGCAGTACTTC